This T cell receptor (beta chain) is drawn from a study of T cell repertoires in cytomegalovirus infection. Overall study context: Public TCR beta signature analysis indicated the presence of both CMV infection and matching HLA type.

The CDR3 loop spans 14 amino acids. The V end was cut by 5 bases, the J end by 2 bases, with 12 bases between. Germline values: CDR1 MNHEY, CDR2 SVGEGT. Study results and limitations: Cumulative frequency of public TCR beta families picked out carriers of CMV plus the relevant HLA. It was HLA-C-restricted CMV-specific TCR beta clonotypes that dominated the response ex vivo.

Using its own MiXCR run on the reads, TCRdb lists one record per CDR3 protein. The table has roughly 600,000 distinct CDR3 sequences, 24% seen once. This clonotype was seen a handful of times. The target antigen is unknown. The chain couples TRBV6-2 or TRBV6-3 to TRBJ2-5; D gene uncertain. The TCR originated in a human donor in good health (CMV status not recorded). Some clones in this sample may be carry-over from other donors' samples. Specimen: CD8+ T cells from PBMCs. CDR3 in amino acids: CASSTLDGQETQYF. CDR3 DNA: TGTGCCAGCAGTACCCTGGACGGACAAGAGACCCAGTACTTC.